The next 2 T cell receptor beta chains were all read from a single sample in a study of radiotherapy plus CTLA-4 blockade in lung cancer (dated 2018 in TCRdb). The protocol used for the library was the immunoSEQ multiplex PCR assay. In its TCRdb copy, this immuneACCESS table keeps in-frame sequences only and misses some clones. Where compared with another copy, unresolved V genes explain less than half of these, and the others have no known cause. For this sample there are 75,000 to 100,000 clones; 65% to 80% appear just once. The ten most abundant clones make up approximately 3% of the sample. Source: peripheral blood, taken from a patient treated with radiotherapy plus ipilimumab. Receptor source: a human donor with non-small cell lung cancer who had a partial response to radiotherapy plus ipilimumab. Some clones in this sample may be carry-over from other donors' samples.

This clone was observed once. This chain joins TRBV10-3 and TRBJ2-5, with 7 bases lining up with TRBD2. Judging by the DNA end, TRBJ2-7 fits better; the J call may be wrong. The CDR3 has 13 amino acids. Germline-derived CDR1 and CDR2 are ENHRY and SYGVKD. The CDR3 nucleotides read TGTGCCATCAGTGATTCGGGGGGAGGCGAGCAGTACTTC. Protein product: CAISDSGGGEQYF.

The V call is TRBV28, the J call TRBJ1-2, with a tentative D call TRBD1 (5 bases). This CDR3 is built from 13 residues. Germline CDR1 is MDHEN and CDR2 is SYDVKM. V was clipped by 4 bases and J by 3 bases, with 9 bases between them. The CDR3 loop is CASSSGLHYGYTF. The CDR3 bases are TGTGCCAGCAGTTCGGGACTGCACTATGGCTACACCTTC.